This TCR beta chain was recorded in a study of lymphopenia after photon versus proton radiotherapy (dated by TCRdb to 2018 to 2020). Regarding the research as a whole: The immunological effects of photon versus proton radiation therapy were compared in patients with gastrointestinal tumors who developed high-grade lymphopenia. The study was designed to characterize how the impact on the immune system differs between the two radiation modalities. The cohort comprised more than 15 patients with gastrointestinal tumors who received either photon or proton therapy and then developed lymphopenia.

Paper-wide results and their limitations: The survival association was assessed only in patients who died, and the authors presented better survival with proton therapy as a possibility rather than a demonstrated result. Proton-treated patients stayed relatively stable during treatment, while photon-treated patients lost naive T cells and TCR diversity and gained effector/memory populations. After the lymphocyte count nadir, repertoires from photon-treated patients showed oligoclonal expansion, particularly of CD8+ Temra cells, and this expansion drove the decline in diversity. Among patients across the cohort who died, overall survival time showed an inverse correlation with a larger post-nadir drop in TCR diversity.

Relative to germline, V is 1 base shorter and J is 5 bases shorter, with 14 bases between their ends. From a lookup of the germline V gene, CDR1 and CDR2 are LGHNA and YNFKEQ. The CDR3 covers 15 residues, taking in both the cysteine and the phenylalanine. Kept here is only the CDR3 DNA, which spans 45 bases and is read in frame from base 1. Concerning this clone itself: There is no known antigen for this receptor. The sample holds no much larger clone one base away, and base qualities are not on file.

Library construction relied on the immunoSEQ multiplex PCR assay. Deep sequencing of rearranged TCR beta loci, alongside multiparametric flow cytometry, was used to profile T cell repertoires. TCRdb holds this immuneACCESS table with in-frame rearrangements only. Some clones are missing; in checked studies, unresolved V genes explain under half, and the rest has no known cause. The sample table contains about 25,000 clones; only one count was recorded for approximately 86% of them. The ten top clones hold approximately 18% of the sample. The sequence was obtained from a man aged 45 to 65 with gastric cancer. This sample comprised peripheral blood, obtained from a patient treated with photon-based radiotherapy. This chain joins TRBV4-2 to TRBJ1-1; perhaps TRBD1 is the D gene, with 6 bases matching. At the DNA level, the sequence is TGTGCCAGCAGCCAAGCCCAAAAGGGGGGAACTGAAGCTTTCTTT. The translation is CASSQAQKGGTEAFF.